Detailed here is one T cell receptor beta chain. Its specificity is not known. These data are taken from a study of T cell repertoires in cytomegalovirus infection. The wider study: From public TCR beta signatures came an indication of both CMV infection and matching HLA type.

J gave up 5 bases and V 5 bases, and 6 bases lay outside the gene matches. Germline V gene lookup returns CDR1 SGHVS and CDR2 FNYEAQ. This CDR3 comprises 14 residues. Each CDR3 protein is one row after TCRdb ran MiXCR on the reads. Of approximately 100,000 distinct CDR3 sequences in the sample, under 45% are singletons; the top ten hold less than 80%. Material: CD8+ T cells from cultured PBMCs, obtained from culture after CMV antigen stimulation. The source of this sequence is a human donor in good health (CMV status not recorded). Some clones in this sample may be carry-over from other donors' samples. The gene calls are TRBV7-6 and TRBJ2-7; 10 bases align to TRBD1. CDR3 residues: CASSPGQGKDEQYF. The CDR3 DNA reads as TGTGCCAGCAGCCCGGGACAGGGGAAAGACGAGCAGTACTTC.